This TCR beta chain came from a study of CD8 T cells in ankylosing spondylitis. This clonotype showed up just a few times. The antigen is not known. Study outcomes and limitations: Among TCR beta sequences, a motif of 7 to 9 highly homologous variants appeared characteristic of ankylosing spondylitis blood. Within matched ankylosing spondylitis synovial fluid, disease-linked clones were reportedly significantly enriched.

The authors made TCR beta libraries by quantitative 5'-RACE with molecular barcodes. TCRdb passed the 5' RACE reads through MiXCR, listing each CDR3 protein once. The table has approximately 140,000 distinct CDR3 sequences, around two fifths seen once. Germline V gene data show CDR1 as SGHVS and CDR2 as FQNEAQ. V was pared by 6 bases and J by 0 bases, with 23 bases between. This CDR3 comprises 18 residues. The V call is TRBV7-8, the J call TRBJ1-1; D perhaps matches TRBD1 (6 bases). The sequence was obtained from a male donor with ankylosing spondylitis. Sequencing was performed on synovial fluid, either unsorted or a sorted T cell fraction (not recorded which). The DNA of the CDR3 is TGTGCCAGCAGAGTAGAGGCGTTCAGACAGGATATGAACACTGAAGCTTTCTTT. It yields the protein CASRVEAFRQDMNTEAFF.